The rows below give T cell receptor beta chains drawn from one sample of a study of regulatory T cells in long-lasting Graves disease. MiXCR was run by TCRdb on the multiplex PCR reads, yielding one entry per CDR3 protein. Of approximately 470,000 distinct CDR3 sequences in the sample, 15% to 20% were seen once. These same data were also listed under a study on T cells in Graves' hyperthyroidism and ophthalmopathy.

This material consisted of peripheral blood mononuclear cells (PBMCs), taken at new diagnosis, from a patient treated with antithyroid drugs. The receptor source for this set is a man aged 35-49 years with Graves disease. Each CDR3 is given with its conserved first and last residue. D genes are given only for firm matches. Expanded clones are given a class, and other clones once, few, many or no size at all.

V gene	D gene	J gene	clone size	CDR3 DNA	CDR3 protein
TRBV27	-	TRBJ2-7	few	TGTGCCAGCAGTTTATCGAGACGGTCCAGCTCCTACGAGCAGTACTTC	CASSLSRRSSSYEQYF
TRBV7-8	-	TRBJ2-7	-	TGTGCCAGCAGCATAACCGGGAACACCTACGAGCAGTACTTC	CASSITGNTYEQYF
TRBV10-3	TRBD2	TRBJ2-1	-	TGTGCCATCAGAGGACTAGCCGATGAGCAGTTCTTC	CAIRGLADEQFF
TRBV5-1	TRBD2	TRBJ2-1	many	TGCGCCAGCAGCGGCAGGACTAGCTCCGATGAGCAGTTCTTC	CASSGRTSSDEQFF
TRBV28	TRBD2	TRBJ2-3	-	TGTGCCAGCAGTTTTATTGGCGGGAGTAGTACAGATACGCAGTATTTT	CASSFIGGSSTDTQYF
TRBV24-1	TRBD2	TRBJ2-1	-	TGTGCCACCAGTGAGGCTAGCGGGAGTTACAATGAGCAGTTCTTC	CATSEASGSYNEQFF
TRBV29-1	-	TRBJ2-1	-	TGCAGCGTTGAAGCCCACGTGGGGACCAGGGGACCCTACAATGAGCAGTTCTTC	CSVEAHVGTRGPYNEQFF
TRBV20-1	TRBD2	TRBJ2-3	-	TGCAGTGCAAAAAGCGGGAGGGCCGCAGATACGCAGTATTTT	CSAKSGRAADTQYF
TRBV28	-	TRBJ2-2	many	TGTGCCAGCAGTTTATCCGCGTCCGGGGAGCTGTTTTTT	CASSLSASGELFF
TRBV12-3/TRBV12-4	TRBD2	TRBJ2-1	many	TGTGCCAGCAGAGTAGCGGGAGGGGCCTACAATGAGCAGTTCTTC	CASRVAGGAYNEQFF
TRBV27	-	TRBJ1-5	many	TGTGCCAGCAGTCCGCTGGACGGTTATAGCAATCAGCCCCAGCATTTT	CASSPLDGYSNQPQHF
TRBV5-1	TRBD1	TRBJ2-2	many	TGCGCCAGCACCGCCGGCGGGACAGGGGGAGGCGGGGAGCTGTTTTTT	CASTAGGTGGGGELFF
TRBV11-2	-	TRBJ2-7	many	TGTGCCAGCAGCTTAGTAGCGGCCAACTCCTACGAGCAGTACTTC	CASSLVAANSYEQYF
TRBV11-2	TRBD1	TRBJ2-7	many	TGTGCCAGCAGCTTAAGGGGTATCGTGGGACAGGCCCTAGGGCAGTACTTC	CASSLRGIVGQALGQYF
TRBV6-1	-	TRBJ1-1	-	TGTGCCAGCCTCTCCGGGGCGGGAGCTTTCTTT	CASLSGAGAFF
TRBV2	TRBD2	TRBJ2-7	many	TGTGCCAGTCATGCCGGGACTAGTTACGAGCAGTACTTC	CASHAGTSYEQYF
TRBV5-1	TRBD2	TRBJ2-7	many	TGCGCCAGCAGCAAATGGACTAGCGGGAGCTACGAGCAGTACTTC	CASSKWTSGSYEQYF
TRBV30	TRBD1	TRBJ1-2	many	TGTGCCTGGAGTAGGGGGCTCTATGGCTACACCTTC	CAWSRGLYGYTF
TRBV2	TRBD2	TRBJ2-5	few	TGTGCCTTGTCCGGGGCTAGCGGGCACCAAGAGACCCAGTACTTC	CALSGASGHQETQYF
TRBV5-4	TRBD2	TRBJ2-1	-	TGTGCCAGCACCCTGGGGACTAGCGGGAGGAATGAGCAGTTCTTC	CASTLGTSGRNEQFF